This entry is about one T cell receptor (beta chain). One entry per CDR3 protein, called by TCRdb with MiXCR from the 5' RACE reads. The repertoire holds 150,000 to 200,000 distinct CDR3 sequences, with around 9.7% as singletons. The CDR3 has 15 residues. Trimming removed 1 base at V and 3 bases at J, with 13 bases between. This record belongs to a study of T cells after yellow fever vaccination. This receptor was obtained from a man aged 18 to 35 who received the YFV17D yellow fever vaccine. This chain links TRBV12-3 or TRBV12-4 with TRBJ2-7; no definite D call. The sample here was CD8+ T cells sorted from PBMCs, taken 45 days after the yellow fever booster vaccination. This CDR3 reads CASSLVGLPGYEQYF. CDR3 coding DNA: TGTGCCAGCAGTTTAGTAGGCCTCCCGGGCTACGAGCAGTACTTC.